Shown below are 20 T cell receptor beta chains from a single sample sequenced in a study of blood T cell repertoires in COVID-19. TCRdb's table, derived via immunoSEQ multiplex PCR, lists solely in-frame clones and lacks some. The sample carries approximately 170,000 clones, roughly 78% recorded once. The sequencing sample was made of PBMCs or T cells enriched from blood (not recorded which). The receptor source for this set is a woman in her 70s in a cohort exposed to, infected with or recovered from COVID-19 (not recorded which).

The chain carries TRBV6-5 and TRBJ2-3; D possibly corresponds to TRBD1 (5 bases). This CDR3 is 15 amino acids long. Germline values: CDR1 MNHEY, CDR2 SVGAGI. V was shortened by 6 bases and J by 2 bases, with 15 bases between the two germline ends. The CDR3 DNA reads TGTGCCAGCAGACCTACAGGTTTTGACACAGATACGCAGTATTTT. Translated: CASRPTGFDTDTQYF.

This sequence joins TRBV27 and TRBJ1-5; 7 bases align to TRBD1. The CDR3 sequence is 15 residues long. The germline V gene encodes CDR1 MNHEY and CDR2 SMNVEV (reference sequence). The V segment lost 8 bases and the J segment 2 bases; nucleotides outside the gene matches: 9. The CDR3 coding sequence is TGTGCCAGCGGGGAACTCGACAGGGGCAATCAGCCCCAGCATTTT. Encoded protein: CASGELDRGNQPQHF.

The rearrangement joins TRBV11-2 to TRBJ1-1; D uncertain. V dropped 5 bases and J dropped 5 bases, with 12 bases sitting between them. Germline V gene lookup returns CDR1 SGHAT and CDR2 FQNNGV. There are 13 residues in the CDR3. CDR3 region: CASSQLWTTEAFF. As DNA, the CDR3 is TGTGCCAGCAGCCAGCTATGGACTACTGAAGCTTTCTTT.

This clone appeared a few times. The rearrangement joins TRBV9 to TRBJ2-2; 9 bases are shared with TRBD2. After removal of 0 bases from V and 4 bases from J, the junction contained 4 bases not matched to a gene. The germline CDR1 and CDR2 sequences are SGDLS and YYNGEE. This CDR3 has 16 residues. The CDR3 is CASSVDGAGGTGELFF. The CDR3 coding sequence is TGTGCCAGCAGCGTAGATGGAGCGGGAGGCACCGGGGAGCTGTTTTTT.

This clone was seen once. The chain has TRBV7-2 and TRBJ2-5; 8 bases match TRBD1. In germline, CDR1 is SGHTA, CDR2 FQGNSA. Unmatched junction bases numbered 5, after V lost 5 bases and J lost 6 bases. This CDR3 has 13 residues. The CDR3 nucleotides are TGTGCCAGCAGCACTAACAGGGGGAAGACCCAGTACTTC. Translating it yields CASSTNRGKTQYF.

The V call is TRBV5-1, the J call TRBJ1-1; 7 nucleotides match TRBD1. The CDR3 is 16 amino acids. Germline CDR1 is SGHRS and CDR2 is YFSETQ. V was clipped by 4 bases and J by 4 bases; unmatched bases: 13. DNA for the CDR3: TGCGCCAGCAGCCCCCTTGATTTAGGGGGCGGCACTGAAGCTTTCTTT. This sequence encodes CASSPLDLGGGTEAFF.

The chain combines TRBV5-1 with TRBJ2-7; D is ambiguous. In germline, CDR1 is SGHRS, CDR2 YFSETQ. This CDR3 spans 14 amino acids. V gave up 1 base and J gave up 0 bases, with 8 bases separating them. This CDR3 reads CASSLRLDSYEQYF. Here the CDR3 DNA reads TGCGCCAGCAGCTTGAGGCTAGACTCCTACGAGCAGTACTTC.

The chain couples TRBV23-1 to TRBJ2-7; tentatively, D is TRBD2 (6 bases). TRBV23-1 is marked as an open reading frame, function uncertain. This CDR3 has 17 residues. The V gene lost 0 bases and the J gene lost 3 bases, with 18 bases spanning the gap. CDR3 sequence reads: CASSQSPRRDPVYEQYF. CDR3 DNA: TGCGCCAGCAGTCAATCCCCCCGGCGGGACCCAGTCTACGAGCAGTACTTC.

This clone occurred a few times. This CDR3 is CSGASSAGYNEQFF. For the CDR3, the DNA is TGCAGCGGCGCGTCTAGCGCAGGATACAATGAGCAGTTCTTC. The chain combines TRBV29-1 with TRBJ2-1; a possible D gene is TRBD2 (6 bases). The germline CDR1 and CDR2 sequences are SQVTM and ANQGSEA. The CDR3 extends over 14 amino acids. V lost 7 bases, J lost 4 bases, and 17 bases lay in between.

The V and J genes are TRBV28 and TRBJ1-4, with D maybe TRBD1 (6 bases). The ends were cut back, 4 bases at V and 6 bases at J, with 12 bases in the middle. The CDR3 consists of 14 residues. CDR1 and CDR2 (germline): MDHEN, SYDVKM. This CDR3 reads CASSSQGPDEKLFF. The CDR3, as DNA: TGTGCCAGCAGTTCCCAGGGGCCGGATGAAAAACTGTTTTTT.

The chain recombines TRBV5-5 with TRBJ2-2, with a possible D match to TRBD2 (5 bases). The germline gives CDR1 SGHKS, CDR2 YYEKEE (reference sequence). V gave up 5 bases and J gave up 4 bases, with 15 bases separating them. The CDR3 covers 15 residues. CDR3 DNA: TGTGCCAGCAGGATGGGCGGGTTGAGCACCGGGGAGCTGTTTTTT. Protein: CASRMGGLSTGELFF.

The gene calls are TRBV7-3 and TRBJ1-2; possibly TRBD1 for D (5 bases). Trimming left V 2 bases short and J 4 bases short, with 8 bases between. This CDR3 contains 13 residues. Germline CDR1 SGHTA, CDR2 FQGTGA. The CDR3 here is CASSLGQGYGYTF. DNA of the CDR3: TGTGCCAGCAGCTTAGGCCAGGGCTATGGCTACACCTTC.

This chain links TRBV18 with TRBJ2-1; 13 bases agree with TRBD2. CDR1 and CDR2 (germline): KGHSH, LQKENI. The ends lost 3 bases at V and 15 bases at J; junction bases unmatched: 8. The CDR3 contains 14 residues. The CDR3 loop reads CASSPGLAGVSGFF. In nucleotides, the CDR3 is TGTGCCAGCTCACCCGGACTAGCGGGGGTCAGCGGGTTCTTC.

The chain links TRBV28 to TRBJ1-2; D is uncertain. There are 13 residues in the CDR3. With 6 bases removed from V and 8 bases from J, the gap between germline ends came to 16 bases. Germline-derived CDR1 and CDR2 are MDHEN and SYDVKM. The CDR3 bases are TGTGCCAGCAGCCTTCGGAGGGATAGAGGCTACACCTTC. Amino acid sequence: CASSLRRDRGYTF.

The gene calls are TRBV5-6 and TRBJ1-1; D gene uncertain. The V gene lost 1 base and the J gene lost 6 bases, with 19 bases spanning the gap. The CDR3 runs to 16 residues. From germline, CDR1 is SGHDT and CDR2 YYEEEE. CDR3 bases: TGTGCCAGCAGCTTGAGATCGCGGGGATGGAATGCTGAAGCTTTCTTT. This encodes CASSLRSRGWNAEAFF.

This clone was seen more than once but under ten times. V and J are TRBV13 and TRBJ2-1; tentatively, D is TRBD1 (6 bases). The CDR3 has 12 amino acids. Germline V gene data show CDR1 as PRHDT and CDR2 as FYEKMQ (reference sequence). V gave up 0 bases and J gave up 15 bases, with 12 bases separating them. For the CDR3, the DNA is TGTGCCAGCAGCTTAGGCCAGGGGAAGGGGTTCTTC. This translates into CASSLGQGKGFF.

The chain is built from TRBV30 and TRBJ2-1, with D perhaps TRBD2 (5 bases). This CDR3 has 12 amino acids. Germline-derived CDR1 and CDR2 are GTSNPN and SVGIG (reference sequence). Trimming took 3 bases from V and 6 from J, leaving 9 bases between them. CDR3 in amino acids: CAWRITSNEQFF. CDR3 bases: TGTGCCTGGAGGATTACTAGCAATGAGCAGTTCTTC.

The genes are TRBV18 and TRBJ1-4; weak D call: TRBD1 (5 bases). Germline CDR1 KGHSH, CDR2 LQKENI. The length of the CDR3 is 17 residues. V gave up 1 base and J gave up 8 bases, with 20 bases separating them. The CDR3 spells CASSPQLRGTVDEKLFF. As DNA, the CDR3 is TGTGCCAGCTCACCACAACTTAGGGGAACCGTAGACGAAAAACTGTTTTTT. Full variable domain (missing parts from reference TRBV18 and TRBJ1-4): NAGVMQNPRHLVRRRGQEARLRCSPMKGHSHVYWYRQLPEEGLKFMVYLQKENIIDESGMPKERFSAEFPKEGPSILRIQQVVRGDSAAYFCASSPQLRGTVDEKLFFGSGTQLSVL.

This clone appeared a few times. The genes are TRBV7-2 and TRBJ1-1, with D hard to call. Looked up from germline, CDR1 is SGHTA and CDR2 is FQGNSA. This CDR3 is 13 amino acids long. Trimming stripped 7 bases from V and 0 bases from J, with 9 bases between. The CDR3 sequence: CASTPAVNTEAFF. The CDR3 DNA follows: TGTGCCAGCACCCCAGCGGTGAACACTGAAGCTTTCTTT.

This chain links TRBV28 with TRBJ1-1; D may be TRBD1 (5 bases). V dropped 5 bases and J dropped 4 bases, with 20 bases sitting between them. The CDR3 covers 16 residues. Germline loops: CDR1 MDHEN, CDR2 SYDVKM. Here the CDR3 reads CASSPPPAREGTEAFF. Written as DNA, the CDR3 is TGTGCCAGCAGTCCACCCCCGGCCAGGGAGGGCACTGAAGCTTTCTTT.